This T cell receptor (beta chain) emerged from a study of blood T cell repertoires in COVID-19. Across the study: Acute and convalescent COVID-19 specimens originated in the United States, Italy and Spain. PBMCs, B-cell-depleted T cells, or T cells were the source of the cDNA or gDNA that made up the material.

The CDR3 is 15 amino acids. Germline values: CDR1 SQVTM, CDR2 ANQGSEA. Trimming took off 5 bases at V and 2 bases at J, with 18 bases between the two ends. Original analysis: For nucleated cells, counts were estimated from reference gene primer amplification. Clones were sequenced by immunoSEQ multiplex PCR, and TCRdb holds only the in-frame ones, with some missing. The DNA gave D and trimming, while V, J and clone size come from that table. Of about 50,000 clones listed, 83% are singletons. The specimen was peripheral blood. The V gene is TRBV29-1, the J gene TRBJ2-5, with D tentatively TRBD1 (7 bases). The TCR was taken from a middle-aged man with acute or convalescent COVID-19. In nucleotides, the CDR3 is TGCAGCGTTAAGGGGACAGCAGGAGGGCAAGAGACCCAGTACTTC. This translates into CSVKGTAGGQETQYF.